The clone carrying this T cell receptor (beta chain) was seen ten or more times. This record comes from a study of human T cells and chemical hapten exposure. About the study: Patients having alopecia areata, totalis or universalis were mostly female.

After removal of 6 bases from V and 10 bases from J, the junction contained 5 bases not matched to a gene. Germline values: CDR1 MNHEY, CDR2 SVGAGI. The CDR3 is 14 amino acids. Time point denoted: patch test 1, 2 weeks after DPC sensitization. Treatment of the sample: therapeutic diphenylcyclopropenone sensitization with weekly scalp DPC. TCRdb called the RACE reads again in MiXCR, with one record for every CDR3 protein. The sample consists of under 150,000 distinct CDR3 sequences, 9% to 13% of them appearing once. The specimen comprised whole blood, sampled in connection with sensitization to the hapten diphenylcyclopropenone (DPC). The sequence was obtained from a woman between 50 and 59 years old with alopecia areata. Some clones in this sample may be carry-over from other donors' samples. The chain employs TRBV6-5 and TRBJ1-6; TRBD1 matches 11 bases. The CDR3 is CASRTGTGGSPLHF. Written as DNA, the CDR3 is TGTGCCAGCAGAACCGGGACAGGGGGATCACCCCTCCACTTT.